One sample yielded the 32 T cell receptor beta chains listed below, sequenced in a study of identical twins. From the 5' RACE reads, TCRdb called clonotypes with MiXCR, one entry per CDR3 protein. The sample shows around 650,000 distinct CDR3 sequences, less than 9% of them seen only once. The data also belong to a second study, concerning yellow fever vaccine responses in identical twins.

The source material was PBMCs. The source of these receptors is a woman in her late teens or twenties in good health.

The chain uses TRBV5-4 and TRBJ2-2; tentatively, D is TRBD2 (5 bases). Per germline, CDR1 SGHNT and CDR2 YYREEE (reference sequence). The CDR3 contains 14 residues. The V and J ends lost 0 bases and 6 bases respectively, with 9 bases between them. The CDR3 sequence is CASSLADGAGELFF. In DNA form, the CDR3 reads TGTGCCAGCAGCTTGGCTGACGGGGCCGGGGAGCTGTTTTTT.

There are a few counts of this clonotype. The V and J genes are TRBV12-3 or TRBV12-4 and TRBJ2-5; perhaps TRBD1 as D (6 bases). Trimming took off 3 bases at V and 2 bases at J, with 13 bases between the two ends. The CDR3 covers 15 residues. CDR3 protein: CASSFRDKLQETQYF. The DNA of the CDR3 is TGTGCCAGCAGTTTCAGGGACAAGTTACAAGAGACCCAGTACTTC.

This clonotype was seen at least ten times. This chain joins TRBV6-1 and TRBJ2-1; 9 bases are shared with TRBD2. The length of the CDR3 is 15 residues. The germline CDR1 and CDR2 sequences are MNHNS and SASEGT. The V segment lost 6 bases and the J segment 6 bases; nucleotides outside the gene matches: 9. CDR3 loop: CASSPGLAPSNEQFF. The CDR3 DNA follows: TGTGCCAGCAGCCCGGGACTAGCCCCGAGCAATGAGCAGTTCTTC.

In this sample, this clonotype turned up many times. The chain employs TRBV5-1 and TRBJ1-2; 8 nucleotides match TRBD1. J gave up 5 bases and V 4 bases, and 4 bases lay outside the gene matches. The CDR3 consists of 13 residues. CDR1 is SGHRS, CDR2 YFSETQ, per germline. The CDR3 coding sequence is TGCGCCAGCAGCGGACAGGGAGGTTATGGCTACACCTTC. Translating gives CASSGQGGYGYTF.

This clonotype was observed a few times. This rearrangement joins TRBV7-9 to TRBJ1-1, with D possibly TRBD1 on 6 matching bases. Trimming shortened V by 4 bases and J by 3 bases, and 18 bases separated the two germline ends. Germline-derived CDR1 and CDR2 are SEHNR and FQNEAQ (reference sequence). CDR3 length equals 16 residues. The CDR3 DNA is TGTGCCAGCAGCTCTTCCAGGGGTGGGAAGGACACTGAAGCTTTCTTT. Encoded protein: CASSSSRGGKDTEAFF.

The gene calls are TRBV29-1 and TRBJ2-1; the match to TRBD1 covers 11 bases. Germline CDR1 and CDR2: SQVTM and ANQGSEA. V gave up 6 bases and J gave up 3 bases; unmatched junction bases: 4. The CDR3 sequence is 14 residues long. For the CDR3, the DNA is TGCAGCGTGGGACAGGGGGATAACTACAATGAGCAGTTCTTC. This translates into CSVGQGDNYNEQFF.

The chain recombines TRBV5-1 with TRBJ2-1; 15 bases map to TRBD2. V was pared by 0 bases and J by 4 bases, with 2 bases of the junction left unmatched. The CDR3 is made up of 17 amino acids. Germline loops: CDR1 SGHRS, CDR2 YFSETQ. CDR3 bases: TGCGCCAGCAGCTTGGCCGGGACTAGCGGGAGGTACAATGAGCAGTTCTTC. Amino acids: CASSLAGTSGRYNEQFF.

This clonotype was counted between two and nine times. This chain uses TRBV3-1 with TRBJ2-7, with 7 bases lining up with TRBD1. With V trimmed by 4 bases and J by 2 bases, 5 bases remained unmatched. Germline values: CDR1 LGHDT, CDR2 YNNKEL (reference sequence). This CDR3 is 14 amino acids long. The CDR3 sequence is CASSPQGYTYEQYF. The CDR3 nucleotides read TGTGCCAGCAGCCCACAGGGGTACACCTACGAGCAGTACTTC.

This clonotype was picked up a small number of times. The genes are TRBV5-4 and TRBJ1-3; D may be TRBD1 (6 bases). The CDR3 runs to 18 residues. V gave up 1 base and J gave up 0 bases, with 17 bases separating them. Germline V gene data show CDR1 as SGHNT and CDR2 as YYREEE (reference sequence). CDR3 in DNA: TGTGCCAGCAGCTTGTGGGGTACAGGGCTGACCTCTGGAAACACCATATATTTT. This encodes CASSLWGTGLTSGNTIYF.

This clonotype was seen more than once but under ten times. The rearrangement joins TRBV2 to TRBJ2-3; maybe TRBD2 (6 bases). Germline V gene lookup returns CDR1 SNHLY and CDR2 FYNNEI. Trimming cost V 3 bases and J 0 bases, with 10 bases left between them. CDR3 length: 15 residues. CDR3 in amino acids: CASSDRGSSTDTQYF. The CDR3 coding sequence is TGTGCCAGCAGTGACCGGGGGAGCAGCACAGATACGCAGTATTTT. The whole variable domain, filled in from reference TRBV2 and TRBJ2-3, reads EPEVTQTPSHQVTQMGQEVILRCVPISNHLYFYWYRQILGQKVEFLVSFYNNEISEKSEIFDDQFSVERPDGSNFTLKIRSTKLEDSAMYFCASSDRGSSTDTQYFGPGTRLTVL.

The sample holds many counts of this clonotype. The chain links TRBV5-6 to TRBJ2-1; no reliable D call. Germline V gene sequence: CDR1 SGHDT, CDR2 YYEEEE. The CDR3 consists of 13 residues. V dropped 4 bases and J dropped 3 bases, with 8 bases sitting between them. In nucleotides, the CDR3 is TGTGCCAGCAGCCAATGGAACTACAATGAGCAGTTCTTC. Translating it yields CASSQWNYNEQFF. Filled out from reference TRBV5-6 and TRBJ2-1, the complete variable domain reads DAGVTQSPTHLIKTRGQQVTLRCSPKSGHDTVSWYQQALGQGPQFIFQYYEEEERQRGNFPDRFSGHQFPNYSSELNVNALLLGDSALYLCASSQWNYNEQFFGPGTRLTVL.

The sample holds a few counts of this clonotype. The chain recombines TRBV15 with TRBJ2-7; no clear D gene. Trimming shortened V by 1 base and J by 5 bases, and 6 bases separated the two germline ends. The CDR3 is 12 residues long. Looked up from germline, CDR1 is LNHNV and CDR2 is YYDKDF (reference sequence). CDR3 protein: CATSRADDEQYF. The CDR3 DNA reads TGTGCCACCAGCAGAGCCGATGACGAGCAGTACTTC.

This clonotype has more than one count but fewer than ten. The CDR3: CATEAGSGANVLTF. As DNA, the CDR3 is TGTGCCACGGAAGCGGGCTCTGGGGCCAACGTCCTGACTTTC. This rearrangement joins TRBV24-1 to TRBJ2-6, with a weak D call TRBD2 (6 bases). Germline CDR1 KGHDR, CDR2 SFDVKD. This CDR3 has 14 residues. Trimming stripped 10 bases from V and 0 bases from J, with 9 bases between.

The CDR3: CATGGTSYEQYV. CDR3 DNA sequence: TGTGCCACCGGGGGGACTTCCTACGAGCAGTACGTC. This chain links TRBV10-3 with TRBJ2-7, with 7 bases lining up with TRBD2. The CDR3 loop spans 12 amino acids. V lost 10 bases to trimming and J lost 1 base; unmatched junction nucleotides: 4. Looked up from germline, CDR1 is ENHRY and CDR2 is SYGVKD.

This chain links TRBV20-1 with TRBJ2-1, with 14 bases that match TRBD2. The V gene's germline CDR1 is DFQATT and CDR2 SNEGSKA (reference sequence). This CDR3 spans 15 amino acids. J lost 10 bases, V lost 2 bases, and 7 bases had no gene match. CDR3: CSARQTSGGAGEQFF. Written as DNA, the CDR3 is TGCAGTGCTAGACAGACTAGCGGGGGGGCCGGCGAGCAGTTCTTC.

This clonotype was recorded at least ten times. J is TRBJ2-1 and V is TRBV12-3 or TRBV12-4, with 7 bases fitting TRBD2. This CDR3 comprises 14 residues. The J segment lost 8 bases and the V segment lost 1 base, leaving 5 bases of the junction unmatched. CDR3 sequence: CASSLGGSGDEQFF. In DNA, the CDR3 is TGTGCCAGCAGTTTAGGGGGGAGCGGGGATGAGCAGTTCTTC.

This clonotype was seen ten or more times. V gene TRBV20-1 combines with J gene TRBJ2-3, with 12 bases aligning to TRBD2. V trimming: 6 bases; J trimming: 5 bases; junction bases outside the gene matches: 6. CDR3 length: 14 amino acids. Germline-derived CDR1 and CDR2 are DFQATT and SNEGSKA (reference sequence). The CDR3 loop reads CSARLAGVVDTQYF. In nucleotides, the CDR3 is TGCAGTGCCAGACTAGCGGGGGTTGTAGATACGCAGTATTTT.

The V call is TRBV4-2, the J call TRBJ1-2, with TRBD1 as a possible D gene (6 bases). The CDR3 length is 18 residues. The V gene lost 1 base and the J gene lost 2 bases, with 20 bases spanning the gap. From germline, CDR1 is LGHNA and CDR2 YNFKEQ. CDR3 sequence (DNA): TGTGCCAGCAGCCAAGGGGCCGGGACACGGGAAGAAAACTATGGCTACACCTTC. It encodes CASSQGAGTREENYGYTF.

V and J are TRBV5-1 and TRBJ2-5; 8 nucleotides align to TRBD1. Germline V gene lookup returns CDR1 SGHRS and CDR2 YFSETQ. CDR3 size: 16 residues. V gave up 1 base and J gave up 3 bases; unmatched junction bases: 8. This CDR3 is CASSLFAGGVKETQYF. CDR3 in DNA: TGCGCCAGCAGCTTGTTCGCAGGGGGCGTAAAAGAGACCCAGTACTTC.

This chain uses TRBV9 with TRBJ2-1, with 10 bases fitting TRBD2. Germline loops: CDR1 SGDLS, CDR2 YYNGEE. This CDR3 region has 16 residues. V gave up 0 bases and J gave up 5 bases; unmatched junction bases: 5. CDR3 DNA: TGTGCCAGCAGCGTAGGGGGGGGGACTAGCGACAATGAGCAGTTCTTC. Encoded protein: CASSVGGGTSDNEQFF.

There are a few counts of this clonotype. One end of the junction is discordant with germline, which a read error may explain. V is TRBV20-1 and J is TRBJ2-1, with TRBD1 matching 7 bases. CDR3 length equals 14 residues. Germline assignment: CDR1 DFQATT and CDR2 SNEGSKA (reference sequence). CDR3 nucleotide sequence: TGCAGTGCCAGAGGGGGCAGGGGAAGCGATGAGCAGTTCTTC. Its translation: CSARGGRGSDEQFF.

This clonotype was counted ten times or more. J is TRBJ2-1 and V is TRBV7-2, with D uncertain. V lost 2 bases to trimming and J lost 0 bases, with 8 bases between them. Germline V gene lookup returns CDR1 SGHTA and CDR2 FQGNSA. The CDR3 is 15 residues long. The chain's CDR3 is CASSLPVNSYNEQFF. The CDR3 DNA is TGTGCCAGCAGCTTACCAGTAAACTCCTACAATGAGCAGTTCTTC.

This sequence joins TRBV24-1 and TRBJ1-5; weak D call: TRBD1 (6 bases). Trimming left V 5 bases short and J 0 bases short, with 10 bases between. The length of the CDR3 is 15 residues. CDR1 and CDR2 from the germline V gene are KGHDR and SFDVKD. The DNA of the CDR3 is TGTGCCACCAGTGGACAGGAAAATAGCAATCAGCCCCAGCATTTT. This encodes CATSGQENSNQPQHF.

This clonotype was seen ten or more times. V usage is TRBV19 and J usage is TRBJ2-4; 10 bases align to TRBD1. The CDR3 has 14 residues. V shed 4 bases, J shed 9 bases, and the junction held 6 bases outside the gene matches. Germline V gene lookup returns CDR1 LNHDA and CDR2 SQIVND (reference sequence). The CDR3 here is CASSKGQGFGIQYF. The CDR3 DNA is TGTGCCAGTAGTAAGGGACAGGGGTTTGGCATTCAGTACTTC. The variable domain in full, with the rest retrieved from reference TRBV19 and TRBJ2-4, is DGGITQSPKYLFRKEGQNVTLSCEQNLNHDAMYWYRQDPGQGLRLIYYSQIVNDFQKGDIAEGYSVSREKKESFPLTVTSAQKNPTAFYLCASSKGQGFGIQYFGAGTRLSVL.

In its sample, this clonotype was seen a few times. The V gene is TRBV3-1, the J gene TRBJ2-1, with 7 nucleotides matching TRBD2. Germline trimming cut 2 bases from V and 4 bases from J; bases unmatched to any gene: 5. The CDR3 is made up of 15 amino acids. Germline CDR1 and CDR2: LGHDT and YNNKEL (reference sequence). CDR3 region: CASSQWLAEYNEQFF. CDR3 DNA sequence: TGTGCCAGCAGCCAATGGCTAGCGGAGTACAATGAGCAGTTCTTC.

V and J are TRBV20-1 and TRBJ2-5; 12 bases fit TRBD2. CDR1 and CDR2 (germline): DFQATT, SNEGSKA (reference sequence). Trimming took 4 bases from V and 3 from J; bases not matched to a gene: 3. The CDR3 is 14 residues long. This CDR3 reads CSAKRLAGEETQYF. As DNA, the CDR3 is TGCAGTGCTAAAAGACTAGCGGGAGAAGAGACCCAGTACTTC.

This chain links TRBV11-1 with TRBJ2-1; TRBD2 matches 13 bases. Germline loops: CDR1 SGHAT, CDR2 FQDESV (reference sequence). CDR3 length: 18 residues. V was pared by 3 bases and J by 1 base, with 6 bases of the junction left unmatched. As DNA, the CDR3 is TGTGCCAGCAGCTTGACTAGCGGGAGGTCTGGGTCCTACAATGAGCAGTTCTTC. Residues: CASSLTSGRSGSYNEQFF.

This clonotype has only a few counts. V and J are TRBV20-1 and TRBJ2-5; D is unresolved. The V gene lost 1 base and the J gene lost 0 bases, with 6 bases spanning the gap. Germline loops: CDR1 DFQATT, CDR2 SNEGSKA (reference sequence). The CDR3 totals 13 residues. CDR3 sequence (DNA): TGCAGTGCTAGAGTGAAGTACCAAGAGACCCAGTACTTC. Its translation is CSARVKYQETQYF.

This clonotype has at least ten counts. The rearrangement uses TRBV14 and TRBJ2-1; D unclear. V lost 2 bases and J lost 5, with 7 bases in between. CDR3 length: 13 amino acids. Germline V lookup: CDR1 SGHDN, CDR2 FVKESK. CDR3 DNA: TGTGCCAGCAGCCAATATCGACACAATGAGCAGTTCTTC. This translates into CASSQYRHNEQFF. Full variable domain (outside the CDR3, taken from reference TRBV14 and TRBJ2-1): EAGVTQFPSHSVIEKGQTVTLRCDPISGHDNLYWYRRVMGKEIKFLLHFVKESKQDESGMPNNRFLAERTGGTYSTLKVQPAELEDSGVYFCASSQYRHNEQFFGPGTRLTVL.

This clonotype has ten or more counts. J is TRBJ1-2 and V is TRBV6-5, with a tentative D call TRBD1 (5 bases). Germline loops: CDR1 MNHEY, CDR2 SVGAGI. V was pared by 5 bases and J by 5 bases, with 9 bases between. There are 12 residues in the CDR3. The CDR3 region is CASSRDGYGYTF. The CDR3 DNA sequence: TGTGCCAGCAGTAGGGACGGGTATGGCTACACCTTC.

In its sample, this clonotype was seen many times. The chain couples TRBV12-3 or TRBV12-4 to TRBJ1-1; D not certain. Trimming took 2 bases from V and 1 from J, leaving 20 bases between them. The CDR3 sequence is 18 residues long. In DNA form, the CDR3 reads TGTGCCAGCAGTTTATATCGGACGGCATCCACCTCGAACACTGAAGCTTTCTTT. It translates to CASSLYRTASTSNTEAFF.

The sample holds a few counts of this clonotype. The CDR3 nucleotides are TGTGCCAGCAGTAAACAGGGGGGTAGCAATCAGCCCCAGCATTTT. It is translated as CASSKQGGSNQPQHF. The rearrangement joins TRBV6-4 to TRBJ1-5, with TRBD1 matching 8 bases. The CDR3 loop spans 15 amino acids. The junction had 3 bases not matched to a gene; V was cut back by 5 bases and J by 0 bases. CDR1 and CDR2 from the germline V gene are MRHNA and SNTAGT.